This T cell receptor beta chain was sequenced in a study of blood T cell repertoires in COVID-19. Measured with immunoSEQ multiplex PCR; TCRdb has only the in-frame clones, and not every one. The sample has more than 150,000 clones; about 89% are singletons. Germline V gene sequence: CDR1 MNHEY, CDR2 SVGAGI. This CDR3 spans 15 amino acids. The V end was cut by 4 bases, the J end by 3 bases, with 16 bases between. V gene TRBV6-5 combines with J gene TRBJ2-7; D is perhaps TRBD1 (5 bases). The origin of this receptor is a man aged 35 to 55 with active or convalescent COVID-19. Sequencing was carried out using peripheral blood. The CDR3 sequence is CASSSPRTGVYEQYF. As DNA, the CDR3 is TGTGCCAGCAGTTCACCACGAACAGGAGTCTACGAGCAGTACTTC.